This T cell receptor beta chain was found in a study of T cells in Graves' hyperthyroidism and ophthalmopathy. Study-wide points: Most clonotypes that expanded in the thyroid above 0.001 also showed up in blood. A 13 V-J signature model discriminated ophthalmopathy versus stable hyperthyroidism.

This clonotype has a count of ten or more. What it recognizes is unknown. An approximately 10 ml volume of fresh peripheral blood provided the PBMCs. It was RNA transcripts that yielded the amplified TCR beta CDR3 regions. An initial round of RT-PCR targeting the TCR CDR3 relied on the HTBI primer set. Via MiXCR, TCRdb re-called the multiplex PCR reads, giving one row per CDR3 protein. Of approximately 600,000 distinct CDR3 sequences listed, about 15% are singletons. The CDR3 loop spans 14 amino acids. Trimming left V 6 bases short and J 5 bases short, with 16 bases between. This TCR was recovered from a woman in her 30s with Graves' hyperthyroidism that later progressed to Graves' ophthalmopathy. The material sequenced was blood. This sequence joins TRBV12-3 or TRBV12-4 and TRBJ1-1; possible D gene TRBD1, 5 bases. CDR3 residues: CASRGSGGWTEAFF. In DNA, the CDR3 is TGTGCCAGCAGGGGGTCGGGGGGATGGACTGAAGCTTTCTTT.